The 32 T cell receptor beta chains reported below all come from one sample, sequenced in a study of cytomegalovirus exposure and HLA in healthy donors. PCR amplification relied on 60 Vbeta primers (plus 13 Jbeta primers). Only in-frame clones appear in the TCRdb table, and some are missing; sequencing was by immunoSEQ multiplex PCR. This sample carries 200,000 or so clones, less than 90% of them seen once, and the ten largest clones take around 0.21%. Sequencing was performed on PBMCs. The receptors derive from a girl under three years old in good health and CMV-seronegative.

The CDR3 DNA reads TGCGCCAGCAGACCGATTGGCAGCCAAGAGACCCAGTACTTC. Translated: CASRPIGSQETQYF. The chain employs TRBV5-1 and TRBJ2-5; the D is unclear. Germline CDR1 and CDR2: SGHRS and YFSETQ. V was cut by 5 bases and J by 1 base, with 12 bases left in between. The CDR3 runs 14 residues.

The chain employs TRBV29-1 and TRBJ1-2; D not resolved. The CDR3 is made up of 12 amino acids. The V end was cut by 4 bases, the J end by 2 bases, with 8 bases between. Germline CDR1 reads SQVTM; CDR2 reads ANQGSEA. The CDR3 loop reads CSVVYSNYGYTF. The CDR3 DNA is TGCAGCGTTGTGTACAGCAACTATGGCTACACCTTC.

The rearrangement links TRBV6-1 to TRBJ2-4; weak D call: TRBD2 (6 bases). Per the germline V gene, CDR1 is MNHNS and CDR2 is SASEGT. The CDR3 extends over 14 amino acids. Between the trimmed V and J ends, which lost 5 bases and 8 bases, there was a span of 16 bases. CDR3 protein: CASSWFRGLHIQYF. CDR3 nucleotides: TGTGCCAGCAGTTGGTTTCGGGGGTTGCACATTCAGTACTTC.

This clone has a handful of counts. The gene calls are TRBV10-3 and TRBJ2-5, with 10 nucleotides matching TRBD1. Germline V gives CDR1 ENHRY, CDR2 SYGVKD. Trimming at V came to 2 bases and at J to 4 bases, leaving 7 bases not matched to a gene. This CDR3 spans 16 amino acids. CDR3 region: CAISEDPGTGAETQYF. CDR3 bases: TGTGCCATCAGTGAGGACCCCGGGACAGGGGCAGAGACCCAGTACTTC.

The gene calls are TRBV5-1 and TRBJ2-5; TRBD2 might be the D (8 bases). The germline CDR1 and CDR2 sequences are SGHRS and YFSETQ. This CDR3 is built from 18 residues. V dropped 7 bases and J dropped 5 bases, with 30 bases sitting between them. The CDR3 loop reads CASRDRDRDKAGAETQYF. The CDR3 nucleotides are TGCGCCAGCCGCGACCGGGACAGAGACAAAGCGGGGGCGGAGACCCAGTACTTC.

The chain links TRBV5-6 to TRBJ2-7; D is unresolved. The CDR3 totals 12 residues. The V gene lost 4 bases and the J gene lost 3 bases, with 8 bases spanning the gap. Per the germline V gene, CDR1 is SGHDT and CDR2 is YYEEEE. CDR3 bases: TGTGCCAGCAGCACCCCAGGCTACGAGCAGTACTTC. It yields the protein CASSTPGYEQYF.

For the CDR3, the DNA is TGTGCCAGCAGCCCTCAGACCCAGGGGACCGGGGAGCTGTTTTTT. Translating it yields CASSPQTQGTGELFF. V gene TRBV9 combines with J gene TRBJ2-2; tentative D call: TRBD1 (6 bases). CDR1 SGDLS and CDR2 YYNGEE come from the germline V gene. The V and J ends lost 4 bases and 5 bases respectively, with 15 bases between them. CDR3 size: 15 residues.

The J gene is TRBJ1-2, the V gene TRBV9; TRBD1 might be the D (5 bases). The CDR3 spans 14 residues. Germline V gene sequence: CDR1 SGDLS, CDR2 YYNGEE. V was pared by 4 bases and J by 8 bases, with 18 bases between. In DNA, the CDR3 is TGTGCCAGCAGCCCCCGGGACTTCCTTGGGGGCTACACCTTC. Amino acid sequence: CASSPRDFLGGYTF.

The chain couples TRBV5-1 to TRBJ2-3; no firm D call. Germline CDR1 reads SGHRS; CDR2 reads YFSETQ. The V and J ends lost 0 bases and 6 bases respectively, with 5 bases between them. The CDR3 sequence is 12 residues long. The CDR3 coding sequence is TGCGCCAGCAGCTTGGCCGGGGATACGCAGTATTTT. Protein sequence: CASSLAGDTQYF.

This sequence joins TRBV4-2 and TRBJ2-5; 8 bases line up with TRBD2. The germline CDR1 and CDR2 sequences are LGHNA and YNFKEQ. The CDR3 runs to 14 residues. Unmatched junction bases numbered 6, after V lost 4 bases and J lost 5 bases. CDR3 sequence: CASSRAGAGETQYF. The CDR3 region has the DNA TGTGCCAGCAGCCGAGCGGGGGCCGGGGAGACCCAGTACTTC.

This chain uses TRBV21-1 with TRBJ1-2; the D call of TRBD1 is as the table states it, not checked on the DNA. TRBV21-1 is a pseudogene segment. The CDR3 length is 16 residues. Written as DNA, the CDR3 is TGTGCCAGCAGCAAAGCGCCAAAAGCAGGGGTTTATGGCTACACCTTC. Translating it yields CASSKAPKAGVYGYTF.

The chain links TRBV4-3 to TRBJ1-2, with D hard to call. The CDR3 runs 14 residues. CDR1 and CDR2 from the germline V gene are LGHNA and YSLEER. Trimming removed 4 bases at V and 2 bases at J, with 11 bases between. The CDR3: CASSPRGGNYGYTF. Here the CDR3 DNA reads TGCGCCAGCAGCCCCCGGGGAGGGAACTATGGCTACACCTTC.

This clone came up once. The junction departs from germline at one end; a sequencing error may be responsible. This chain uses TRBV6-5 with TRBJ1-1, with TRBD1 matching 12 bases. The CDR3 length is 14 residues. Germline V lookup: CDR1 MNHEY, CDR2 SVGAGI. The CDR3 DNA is TGTGCCAGCAGTTACTCGCGGGACAGGGGGCGCCCGGCGTTT. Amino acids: CASSYSRDRGRPAF.

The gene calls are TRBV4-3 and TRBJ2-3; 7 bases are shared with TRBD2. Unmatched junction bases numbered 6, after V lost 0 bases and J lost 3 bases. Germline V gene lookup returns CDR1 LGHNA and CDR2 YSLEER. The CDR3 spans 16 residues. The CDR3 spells CASSQDAGAGTDTQYF. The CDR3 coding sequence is TGCGCCAGCAGCCAAGATGCGGGAGCGGGGACAGATACGCAGTATTTT.

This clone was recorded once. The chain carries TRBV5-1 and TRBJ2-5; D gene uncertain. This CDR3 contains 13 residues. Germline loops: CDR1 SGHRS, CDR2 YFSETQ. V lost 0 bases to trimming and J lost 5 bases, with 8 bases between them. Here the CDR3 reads CASSLVPLETQYF. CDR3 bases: TGCGCCAGCAGCTTGGTTCCCCTGGAGACCCAGTACTTC.

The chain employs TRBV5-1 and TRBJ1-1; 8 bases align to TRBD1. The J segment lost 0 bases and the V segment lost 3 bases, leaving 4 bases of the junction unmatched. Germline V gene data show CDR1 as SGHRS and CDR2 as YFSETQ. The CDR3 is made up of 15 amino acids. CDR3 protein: CASSSGTGLNTEAFF. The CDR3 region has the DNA TGCGCCAGCAGCTCCGGGACAGGCTTGAACACTGAAGCTTTCTTT.

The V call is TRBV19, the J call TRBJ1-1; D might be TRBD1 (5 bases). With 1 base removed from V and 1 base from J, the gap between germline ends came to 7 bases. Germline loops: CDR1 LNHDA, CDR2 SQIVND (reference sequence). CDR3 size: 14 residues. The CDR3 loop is CASSIVGGNTEAFF. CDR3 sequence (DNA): TGTGCCAGTAGTATAGTCGGGGGGAACACTGAAGCTTTCTTT. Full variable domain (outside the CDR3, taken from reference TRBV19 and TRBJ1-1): DGGITQSPKYLFRKEGQNVTLSCEQNLNHDAMYWYRQDPGQGLRLIYYSQIVNDFQKGDIAEGYSVSREKKESFPLTVTSAQKNPTAFYLCASSIVGGNTEAFFGQGTRLTVV.

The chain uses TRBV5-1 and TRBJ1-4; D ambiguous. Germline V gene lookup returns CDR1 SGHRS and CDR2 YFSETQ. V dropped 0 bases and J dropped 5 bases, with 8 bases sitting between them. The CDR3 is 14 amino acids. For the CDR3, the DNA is TGCGCCAGCAGCTTGGTTGGGCAGAATGAAAAACTGTTTTTT. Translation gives CASSLVGQNEKLFF.

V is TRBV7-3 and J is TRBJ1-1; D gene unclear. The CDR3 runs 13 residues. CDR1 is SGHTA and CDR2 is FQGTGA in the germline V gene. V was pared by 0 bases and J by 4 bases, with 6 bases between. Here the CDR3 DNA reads TGTGCCAGCAGCTTAACGCCGGGCACTGAAGCTTTCTTT. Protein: CASSLTPGTEAFF.

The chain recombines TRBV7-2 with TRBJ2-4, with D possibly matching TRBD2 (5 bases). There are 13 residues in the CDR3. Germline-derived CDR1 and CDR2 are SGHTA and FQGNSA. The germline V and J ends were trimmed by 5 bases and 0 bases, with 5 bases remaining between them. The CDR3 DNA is TGTGCCAGCAGCGGACTAGCCAAAAACATTCAGTACTTC. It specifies CASSGLAKNIQYF.

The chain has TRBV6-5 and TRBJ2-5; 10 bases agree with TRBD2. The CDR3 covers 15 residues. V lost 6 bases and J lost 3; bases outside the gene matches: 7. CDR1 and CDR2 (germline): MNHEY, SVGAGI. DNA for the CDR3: TGTGCCAGCAGCCGACTAGCGGGCGTAAAAGAGACCCAGTACTTC. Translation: CASSRLAGVKETQYF.

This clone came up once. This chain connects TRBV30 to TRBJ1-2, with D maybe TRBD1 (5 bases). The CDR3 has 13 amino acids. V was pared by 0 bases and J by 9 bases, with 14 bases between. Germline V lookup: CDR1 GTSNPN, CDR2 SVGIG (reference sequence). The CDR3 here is CAWSVPGAPSYTF. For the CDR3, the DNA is TGTGCCTGGAGTGTACCTGGGGCCCCCAGCTACACCTTC.

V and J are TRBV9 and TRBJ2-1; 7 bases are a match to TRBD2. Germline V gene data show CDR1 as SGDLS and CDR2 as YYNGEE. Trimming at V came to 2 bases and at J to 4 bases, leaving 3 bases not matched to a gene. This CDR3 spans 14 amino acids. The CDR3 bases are TGTGCCAGCAGCGTGTCTAGCGGATACAATGAGCAGTTCTTC. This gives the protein CASSVSSGYNEQFF.

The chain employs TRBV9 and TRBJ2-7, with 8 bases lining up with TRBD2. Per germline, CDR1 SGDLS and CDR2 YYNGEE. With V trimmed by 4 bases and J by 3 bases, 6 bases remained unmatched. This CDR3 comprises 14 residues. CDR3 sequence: CASSPLAGGYEQYF. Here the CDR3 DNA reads TGTGCCAGCAGCCCCCTAGCGGGTGGCTACGAGCAGTACTTC.

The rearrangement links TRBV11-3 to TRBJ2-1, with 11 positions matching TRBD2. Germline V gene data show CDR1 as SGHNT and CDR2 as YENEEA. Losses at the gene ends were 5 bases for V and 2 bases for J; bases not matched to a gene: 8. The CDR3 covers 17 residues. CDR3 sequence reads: CASSHPTSGTTYNEQFF. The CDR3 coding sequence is TGTGCCAGCAGCCACCCGACTAGCGGGACGACCTACAATGAGCAGTTCTTC.

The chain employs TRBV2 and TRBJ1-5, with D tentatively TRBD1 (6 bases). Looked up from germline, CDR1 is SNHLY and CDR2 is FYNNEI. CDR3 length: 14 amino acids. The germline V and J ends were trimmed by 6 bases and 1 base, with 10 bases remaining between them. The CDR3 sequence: CASRPRGSNQPQHF. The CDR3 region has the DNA TGTGCCAGCAGGCCCAGGGGAAGCAATCAGCCCCAGCATTTT.

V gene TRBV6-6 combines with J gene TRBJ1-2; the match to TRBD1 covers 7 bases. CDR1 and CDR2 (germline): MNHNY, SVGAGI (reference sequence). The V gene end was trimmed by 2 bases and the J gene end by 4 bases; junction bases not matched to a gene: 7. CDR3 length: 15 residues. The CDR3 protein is CASSYPDRDSYGYTF. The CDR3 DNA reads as TGTGCCAGCAGTTACCCAGACAGGGACTCCTATGGCTACACCTTC.

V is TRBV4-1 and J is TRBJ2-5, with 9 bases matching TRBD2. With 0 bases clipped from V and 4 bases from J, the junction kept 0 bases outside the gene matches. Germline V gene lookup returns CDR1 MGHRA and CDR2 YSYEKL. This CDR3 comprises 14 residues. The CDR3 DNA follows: TGCGCCAGCAGCCAAGAGCGGGGGGGAGAGACCCAGTACTTC. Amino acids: CASSQERGGETQYF.

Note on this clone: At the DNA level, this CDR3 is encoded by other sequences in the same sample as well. In nucleotides, the CDR3 is TGTGCCAGCAGTGAAGATCGACGGGTTAATGAAAAACTGTTTTTT. It specifies CASSEDRRVNEKLFF. J is TRBJ1-4 and V is TRBV6-1; D call uncertain. CDR3 length: 15 residues. In germline, CDR1 is MNHNS, CDR2 SASEGT. Trimming stripped 1 base from V and 4 bases from J, with 10 bases between.

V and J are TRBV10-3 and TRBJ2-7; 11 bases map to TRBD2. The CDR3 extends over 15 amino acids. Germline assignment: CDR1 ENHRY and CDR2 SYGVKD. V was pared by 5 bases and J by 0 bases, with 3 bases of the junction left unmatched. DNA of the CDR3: TGTGCCATCAGTAAACTAGCGGGGGACTCCTACGAGCAGTACTTC. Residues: CAISKLAGDSYEQYF.

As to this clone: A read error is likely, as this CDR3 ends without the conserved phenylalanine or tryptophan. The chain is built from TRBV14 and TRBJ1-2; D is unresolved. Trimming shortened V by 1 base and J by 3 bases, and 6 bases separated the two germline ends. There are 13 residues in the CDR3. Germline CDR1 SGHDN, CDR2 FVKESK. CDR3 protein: CASSQGTDYGYTL. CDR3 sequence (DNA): TGTGCCAGCAGCCAAGGTACCGACTATGGCTACACCCTC.

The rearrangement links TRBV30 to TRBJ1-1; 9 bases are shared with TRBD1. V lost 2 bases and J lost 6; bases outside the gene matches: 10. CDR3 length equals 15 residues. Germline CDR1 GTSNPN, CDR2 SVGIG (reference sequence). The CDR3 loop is CAWSFRDREGSEAFF. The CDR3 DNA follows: TGTGCCTGGAGTTTCCGGGACAGGGAGGGCTCTGAAGCTTTCTTT.